A selection of T cell receptor beta chains follows, all from one sample in a study of blood T cell repertoires in COVID-19. Using immunoSEQ multiplex PCR, the repertoire was profiled, and TCRdb retains in-frame clones only, with some absent. The profile covers 30,000 to 40,000 clones, with about 85% appearing a single time and roughly a sixth taken by the ten largest. The specimen was peripheral blood. The receptors derive from a woman aged 55 to 70 with active COVID-19. Both conserved end residues are trimmed from each CDR3.

v_gene	CDR3aa
TRBV19	ASSQPGDKNIQY
TRBV19	ASSAPRTATGELF
TRBV4-1	ASSRTGSSGNTIY
TRBV3-1/TRBV3-2	ASSQELRSGNTIY
TRBV6-4	ASSDPDGDLGSF
TRBV5-4	ASSFGSGGIMETQY
TRBV14	ASSQELGQSYSNQPQH
TRBV28	ASSSWTGGTQETQY
TRBV5-1	ASSLVGIVAGPKDTQY
TRBV28	ATHPGQGVEEF
TRBV7-3	ASRPDRGESPLH
TRBV5-1	ASSLGATGQETQY
TRBV2	ASTRGNSNQPQH
TRBV3-1/TRBV3-2	ASSQEVASSYNEQF
TRBV27	ASSEGGGGTQY
TRBV5-4	ASSLGRRTYNEQF
TRBV27	ASSLSGTGNYGYT
TRBV28	ASSFGYQPQH
TRBV28	ASSSPGELF
TRBV19	ASSINGGYEQY
TRBV7-8	ASSLATGENTEAF
TRBV5-1	ASSLPRTGKLTYEQY
TRBV5-6	ASSLNRANYGYT
TRBV7-2	ASSHPGYGEQF
TRBV14	ASSQDPALQGAFGNTIY
TRBV30	AWSTGLAGSTGELF
TRBV3-1/TRBV3-2	ASSQDVVAQGGSPLH
TRBV5-8	ASSRGQEGYGYT
TRBV11-2	ASSLNGDAYNEQF
TRBV2	ASSEASYTQY
TRBV10-3	AISDSGAGETQY
TRBV4-1	ASSQGQGDYT
TRBV29-1	SVETGQGTEAF
TRBV7-9	ASSFQTIYGKVDEQY
TRBV7-3	ASSPTGPYNEQF
TRBV12-3/TRBV12-4	ASRKSRTAKLF
TRBV19	ASSTHRGNYGYT
TRBV19	ASSIATSVRGNTIY
TRBV18	ASSPVDFSTYEQY
TRBV27	ASSLLTARGSPLH
TRBV15	ATSRDEPGQGRSYEQY
TRBV28	ASLAGGSSYEQY
TRBV28	ASREQGGGYT
TRBV5-1	ASSLAGRGNIQY
TRBV4-2	ASSPGLAGSSYNEQF
TRBV29-1	SVELTVNEQY
TRBV29-1	SVWDSGNTIY
TRBV25-1	ASSQGAEYEQY